Described below is a single T cell receptor (beta chain) sequence and its context. The CDR3 runs to 16 residues. Germline-derived CDR1 and CDR2 are MRHNA and SNTAGT. J gave up 6 bases and V 1 base, and 7 bases lay outside the gene matches. The sample belongs to a study of blood T cell repertoires in COVID-19. Study context: Collection of acute and convalescent COVID-19 samples took place in the United States, Italy and Spain. Sources were T cells, B-cell-depleted T cells, or PBMCs; the material itself was cDNA or gDNA.

Patients in Seattle were enrolled during active infection, then followed longitudinally. As processed by the authors: The assay estimated nucleated cells by amplifying reference gene primers. TCRdb keeps only in-frame clones here, not all; method: immunoSEQ multiplex PCR. D and trimming were read from the DNA, whereas the V and J calls and clone size are those reported in that table. The sample has fewer than 200,000 clones; less than 85% are singletons. V is TRBV6-4 and J is TRBJ2-1; TRBD1 matches at 9 bases. This TCR was recovered from a woman in her forties with COVID-19, enrolled during active disease. The sample comprised peripheral blood. In DNA form, the CDR3 reads TGTGCCAGCAGTGACTTACCGGGACAGGGTAGCAATGAGCAGTTCTTC. Protein sequence: CASSDLPGQGSNEQFF.